Listed below are T cell receptor beta chains from one sample, sequenced in a study of T cells in Graves' hyperthyroidism and ophthalmopathy. Using its own MiXCR run on the multiplex PCR reads, TCRdb lists one record per CDR3 protein. This table holds hundreds of thousands of distinct CDR3 sequences, 14% found once. Sequenced: blood. Receptors originate from a woman in her thirties or forties with Graves' hyperthyroidism. Each CDR3 is given with its conserved first and last residue. D genes are given only for firm matches. Size is stated for part of the rows, as once, few or many counts, or as a class when the clone is expanded.

j_call clone_size d_call v_call cdr3_aa cdr3_nt
TRBJ2-6 few NA TRBV20-1 CSAKELGGGPKGANVLTF TGCAGTGCTAAGGAACTCGGAGGAGGCCCGAAGGGGGCCAACGTCCTGACTTTC
TRBJ2-1 NA TRBD2 TRBV20-1 CSAPGTSGPSNEQFF TGCAGTGCTCCCGGGACTAGCGGACCCTCCAATGAGCAGTTCTTC
TRBJ2-3 NA TRBD1 TRBV29-1 CSVGLRDRATDTQYF TGCAGCGTTGGTCTTCGGGACAGGGCCACAGATACGCAGTATTTT
TRBJ2-7 many NA TRBV11-2 CASSLSDGRGYEQYF TGTGCCAGCAGCTTAAGTGACGGCCGAGGATACGAGCAGTACTTC
TRBJ1-2 NA NA TRBV3-1 CASSQGGQASNYGYTF TGTGCCAGCAGCCAAGGGGGCCAGGCTTCTAACTATGGCTACACCTTC
TRBJ2-1 many NA TRBV5-6 CASSLAGTRYNEQFF TGTGCCAGCAGCTTGGCTGGGACAAGGTACAATGAGCAGTTCTTC
TRBJ2-2 few TRBD1 TRBV19 CASTRTGGLLNTGELFF TGTGCCAGTACCCGGACAGGGGGCTTGTTGAACACCGGGGAGCTGTTTTTT
TRBJ2-5 many TRBD1 TRBV24-1 CATSDSPGQGEETQYF TGTGCCACCAGTGATTCACCGGGACAGGGGGAAGAGACCCAGTACTTC
TRBJ2-3 few NA TRBV6-1 CASSYSDTQYF TGTGCCAGCAGTTATTCAGATACGCAGTATTTT
TRBJ1-2 many NA TRBV6-5 CASSPGGGPNYGYTF TGTGCCAGCAGTCCAGGTGGGGGCCCTAACTATGGCTACACCTTC
TRBJ2-4 few TRBD2 TRBV27 CASTQLAGGSGIQYF TGTGCCAGCACCCAACTGGCGGGAGGATCAGGCATTCAGTACTTC
TRBJ1-4 many TRBD1 TRBV3-1 CASSRDRVEKLFF TGTGCCAGCAGCCGGGACAGGGTCGAAAAACTGTTTTTT
TRBJ2-2 NA TRBD2 TRBV28 CASNPGTSPRITGELFF TGTGCCAGCAATCCCGGGACTAGTCCTAGGATTACCGGGGAGCTGTTTTTT
TRBJ2-1 few NA TRBV4-1 CASSQGGVPTYNEQFF TGCGCCAGCAGCCAGGGCGGTGTCCCAACCTACAATGAGCAGTTCTTC
TRBJ2-3 many TRBD2 TRBV6-5 CASSYRHPSGKTDTQYF TGTGCCAGCAGTTACCGTCACCCTAGCGGGAAAACAGATACGCAGTATTTT
TRBJ2-7 NA NA TRBV27 CASSLTRSDTYEQYF TGTGCCAGCAGTTTAACCCGGAGTGATACCTACGAGCAGTACTTC
TRBJ2-6 many NA TRBV2 CASSEMTSFSGANVLTF TGTGCCAGCAGTGAAATGACCTCCTTCTCTGGGGCCAACGTCCTGACTTTC
TRBJ2-7 many TRBD2 TRBV12-3/TRBV12-4 CASSPLAGDGYEQYF TGTGCCAGCAGCCCACTAGCGGGAGATGGATACGAGCAGTACTTC
TRBJ2-2 many NA TRBV3-1 CASSQVNTGELFF TGTGCCAGCAGCCAAGTAAACACCGGGGAGCTGTTTTTT
TRBJ2-1 NA TRBD1 TRBV28 CASSSPGGQGPYNEQFF TGTGCCAGCAGTTCCCCGGGTGGACAGGGCCCCTACAATGAGCAGTTCTTC
TRBJ1-5 NA NA TRBV20-1 CSARRGSEAYQPQHF TGCAGTGCTAGGAGGGGCTCTGAGGCCTATCAGCCCCAGCATTTT
TRBJ1-3 few NA TRBV20-1 CSAREGASGNTIYF TGCAGTGCTAGAGAAGGGGCCTCTGGAAACACCATATATTTT
TRBJ1-5 few NA TRBV7-3 CASSSNRVDQPQHF TGTGCCAGCAGCTCGAACAGGGTGGATCAGCCCCAGCATTTT
TRBJ2-7 few NA TRBV3-1 CASSQVGLSYEQYF TGTGCCAGCAGCCAAGTGGGTTTAAGCTACGAGCAGTACTTC
TRBJ1-2 NA NA TRBV10-3 CAISENPGKVGYTF TGTGCCATCAGTGAGAACCCGGGAAAAGTAGGCTACACCTTC
TRBJ1-4 few NA TRBV19 CASRDHRSNEKLFF TGTGCCAGCCGGGACCACAGGTCTAATGAAAAACTGTTTTTT
TRBJ2-2 NA NA TRBV5-1 CASSDTPSTGELFF TGCGCCAGCAGCGATACTCCCTCCACCGGGGAGCTGTTTTTT
TRBJ2-1 NA NA TRBV15 CATSESPGYHNEQFF TGTGCCACCAGCGAGAGCCCGGGCTACCACAATGAGCAGTTCTTC
TRBJ2-3 few NA TRBV12-3/TRBV12-4 CASSSLPGPTYTQYF TGTGCCAGCAGTTCCCTGCCGGGACCCACGTATACGCAGTATTTT
TRBJ2-3 many NA TRBV9 CASSGGGAARSTDTQYF TGTGCCAGCAGCGGAGGTGGAGCGGCCCGTAGCACAGATACGCAGTATTTT
TRBJ2-1 NA TRBD2 TRBV4-1 CASSQGLAVGGEQFF TGCGCCAGCAGCCAAGGACTAGCTGTCGGCGGTGAGCAGTTCTTC
TRBJ1-2 NA TRBD1 TRBV14 CASSQLTTGIHYGYTF TGTGCCAGCAGCCAACTGACGACAGGGATCCACTATGGCTACACCTTC
TRBJ2-3 few NA TRBV9 CASSPLFLPGTSQTDTQYF TGTGCCAGCAGCCCCCTGTTCTTACCGGGAACTAGCCAAACAGATACGCAGTATTTT
TRBJ1-1 NA NA TRBV20-1 CSALGHSNTEAFF TGCAGTGCTCTGGGACACTCGAACACTGAAGCTTTCTTT
TRBJ2-1 many NA TRBV28 CASSWVSSYNEQFF TGTGCCAGCAGTTGGGTCAGCTCCTACAATGAGCAGTTCTTC
TRBJ2-1 few NA TRBV27 CASSLSNQYNEQFF TGTGCCAGCAGTTTGAGTAACCAATACAATGAGCAGTTCTTC
TRBJ2-3 many NA TRBV28 CASRKGSTDTQYF TGTGCCAGCCGTAAAGGAAGCACAGATACGCAGTATTTT
TRBJ2-7 many TRBD2 TRBV3-1 CASSLSSRRTSLREQYF TGTGCCAGCAGCCTATCCAGTAGGAGGACTAGCCTACGCGAGCAGTACTTC
TRBJ2-3 many TRBD2 TRBV28 CASSSGLAPDTQYF TGTGCCAGCAGCTCGGGACTAGCGCCAGATACGCAGTATTTT
TRBJ2-5 many NA TRBV13 CASSSPSGLKETQYF TGTGCCAGCAGCTCGCCAAGCGGGCTCAAAGAGACCCAGTACTTC
TRBJ2-3 NA TRBD1 TRBV9 CASSATGGVPDTQYF TGTGCCAGCAGCGCTACAGGGGGCGTCCCAGATACGCAGTATTTT
TRBJ2-5 NA NA TRBV6-5 CASSYSQIGKTQYF TGTGCCAGCAGTTACTCCCAGATCGGGAAGACCCAGTACTTC
TRBJ2-2 NA TRBD1 TRBV5-4 CASSLGQGVPGELFF TGTGCCAGCAGCTTGGGACAGGGAGTCCCCGGGGAGCTGTTTTTT
TRBJ1-5 NA NA TRBV19 CASSILDNYSNQPQHF TGTGCCAGTAGTATACTGGACAACTATAGCAATCAGCCCCAGCATTTT
TRBJ1-1 many NA TRBV9 CASSPPGKAEAFF TGTGCCAGCAGCCCGCCAGGGAAGGCTGAAGCTTTCTTT
TRBJ2-7 NA NA TRBV2 CAILPQGGRNSYEQYF TGTGCCATCTTACCTCAGGGGGGGCGAAACTCCTACGAGCAGTACTTC
TRBJ1-6 many NA TRBV30 CAWSPQANSPLHF TGTGCCTGGAGTCCCCAGGCTAATTCACCCCTCCACTTT
TRBJ2-1 many NA TRBV20-1 CSARDPTSSSYNEQFF TGCAGTGCTAGAGATCCCACCTCCAGCTCCTACAATGAGCAGTTCTTC
TRBJ2-7 many TRBD2 TRBV28 CASSPASGRREQYF TGTGCCAGCAGCCCCGCAAGCGGGAGAAGGGAGCAGTACTTC
TRBJ1-2 once TRBD1 TRBV7-2 CASSSTGGSGYTF TGTGCCAGCAGCTCGACAGGGGGCAGTGGCTACACCTTC